This TCR beta chain is from a study of cytomegalovirus exposure and HLA in healthy donors. Study results and limitations: A later analysis linked a missense DCLRE1C variant to TCR beta V- and J-gene trimming. For most TCR sequences rarity was the rule, although some public TCRs occurred in many donors. TCR beta sequences reportedly predicted most subjects' HLA-A and HLA-B alleles accurately.

The CDR3 is 13 amino acids. CDR1 is SGHTA, CDR2 FQGTGA, per germline. Trimming cost V 2 bases and J 4 bases, with 8 bases left between them. In the PCR, 60 Vbeta and 13 Jbeta primers were used. Repertoires were generated with immunoSEQ multiplex PCR, while TCRdb's copy carries only in-frame clones and drops some. The data hold approximately 170,000 clones, with approximately 67% observed a single time. Concerning this clone itself: What it binds is not known.

Input material: PBMCs. The sequence came from a woman aged 18-35 years in good health and CMV-seropositive. The rearrangement joins TRBV7-3 to TRBJ1-1; a possible D gene is TRBD1 (5 bases). The CDR3, as DNA: TGTGCCAGCAGCTTAGGGGGAGGCACTGAAGCTTTCTTT. Its translation: CASSLGGGTEAFF. The full variable domain, completed using reference TRBV7-3 and TRBJ1-1, is GAGVSQTPSNKVTEKGKYVELRCDPISGHTALYWYRQSLGQGPEFLIYFQGTGAADDSGLPNDRFFAVRPEGSVSTLKIQRTERGDSAVYLCASSLGGGTEAFFGQGTRLTVV.